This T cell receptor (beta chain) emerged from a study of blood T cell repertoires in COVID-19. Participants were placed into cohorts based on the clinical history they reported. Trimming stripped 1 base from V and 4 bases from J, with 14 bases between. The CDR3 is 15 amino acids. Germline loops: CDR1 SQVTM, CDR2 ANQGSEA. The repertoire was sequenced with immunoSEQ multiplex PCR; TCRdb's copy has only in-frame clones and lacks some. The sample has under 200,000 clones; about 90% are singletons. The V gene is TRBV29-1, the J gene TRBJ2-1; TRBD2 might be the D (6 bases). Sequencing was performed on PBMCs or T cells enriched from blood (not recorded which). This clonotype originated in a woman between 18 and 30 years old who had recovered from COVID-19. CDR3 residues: CSVEGRAGRYNEQFF. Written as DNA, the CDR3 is TGCAGCGTTGAAGGAAGGGCGGGGAGATACAATGAGCAGTTCTTC.